The following is a T cell receptor (beta chain) sequence with its context. Just one base apart from a much larger clone, this may be a read error. These data are taken from a study of T-cell reconstitution after alpha-beta-depleted transplantation in children. This CDR3 has 13 amino acids. CDR1 and CDR2 (germline): SGDLS, YYNGEE. With 7 bases removed from V and 9 bases from J, the gap between germline ends came to 19 bases. The TCRbeta library incorporated unique molecular identifiers. TCRdb re-derived calls from the PCR reads in MiXCR, one entry per CDR3 protein. The top ten clones hold 1.1% of a sample with 600,000 to 700,000 distinct CDR3 sequences, 16% of them seen once.

Sequencing used PBMCs from the stem cell graft donor, obtained from the stem cell graft. The sequence was collected from a human donor who donated a stem cell graft to a child with acute myeloid leukemia. The chain has TRBV9 and TRBJ2-5, with unresolved D. The DNA for the CDR3 is TGTGCCAGCGGTAGGGCCGAATTAACAGCCCAGTACTTC. It is translated as CASGRAELTAQYF.